The clone carrying this T cell receptor beta chain occurred once. No antigen is known for it. Treatment: oral pan-JAK inhibitor, 5-10 mg twice daily. Peripheral blood samples and lesional scalp punch biopsies were obtained from alopecia areata patients. Germline CDR1 is SEHNR and CDR2 is FQNEAQ (reference sequence). V lost 5 bases and J lost 3, with 10 bases in between. The CDR3 has 13 amino acids. Once RNA had been extracted, it was reverse transcribed into cDNA to act as the sequencing template. Libraries were prepared by immunoSEQ multiplex PCR; TCRdb keeps only in-frame clonotypes and omits some of them. The data show approximately 200,000 clones, around 60% seen once. This record comes from a study of CD8+ T cells in alopecia areata. Study-wide results and limits: Researchers report lesional scalp, most notably alopecia totalis/universalis, outstripped normal scalp in clonality. Scalp and blood samples kept many expanded lesional clones throughout tofacitinib.

The sequences come from CD4+ T cells sorted from blood, collected at week 4, from a patient treated with tofacitinib. The chain uses TRBV7-9 and TRBJ1-2; possible D gene TRBD1, 5 bases. This TCR came from a human donor with alopecia areata. The CDR3 here is CASSKTVDYGYTF. The CDR3 region has the DNA TGTGCCAGCAGCAAGACAGTTGACTATGGCTACACCTTC.